The source of this TCR beta chain is a study of blood T cells in healthy people across ages. Unmatched junction bases numbered 7, after V lost 5 bases and J lost 3 bases. This CDR3 comprises 14 residues. The germline V gene encodes CDR1 MDHEN and CDR2 SYDVKM. Alongside a J-beta primer mix, a sample-barcoded 5' primer served in a second PCR lasting roughly 6 to 11 cycles. A single record per CDR3 protein comes from TCRdb applying MiXCR to the 5' RACE reads. Of 700,000 to 850,000 distinct CDR3 sequences listed, about 48% are singletons. Study results and limitations: The percentage of naive T cells correlated strongly with TCR beta diversity.

Per sample, a minimum of 6 million PBMCs were isolated. With each sample, at least 5 micrograms of total RNA were extracted. Only a few counts were recorded for this clonotype. What it binds is unknown. This rearrangement joins TRBV28 to TRBJ2-7, with 7 bases aligning to TRBD2. This clonotype was obtained from a man at least 80 years old in good health. Material for sequencing was blood. CDR3 sequence: CASSPLREFYEQYF. Here the CDR3 DNA reads TGTGCCAGCAGTCCCCTGCGGGAGTTCTACGAGCAGTACTTC.